The 20 T cell receptor beta chains in this list originate from one sample, sequenced in a study of PD-1 blockade in classical Hodgkin lymphoma. Time point meaning: newly diagnosed, previously untreated cHL patient sample. TCRdb's copy holds only in-frame clones and misses some; the assay was immunoSEQ multiplex PCR. The sample lists over 60,000 clones, about 93% seen once, with about 2.5% in the top ten. The sequenced sample consisted of peripheral blood mononuclear cells (PBMCs). These receptors originate from a human donor with classical Hodgkin lymphoma.

The V call is TRBV19, the J call TRBJ2-3, with TRBD1 identical over 10 bases. The length of the CDR3 is 15 residues. V lost 5 bases and J lost 3; bases outside the gene matches: 5. The germline V gene encodes CDR1 LNHDA and CDR2 SQIVND (reference sequence). CDR3 sequence (DNA): TGTGCCAGTAGTTCCCGGGACAGGGGAACAGATACGCAGTATTTT. Protein: CASSSRDRGTDTQYF.

The J gene is TRBJ1-5, the V gene TRBV6-1; no definite D call. The CDR3 is made up of 14 amino acids. Deletions cut 8 bases from V and 3 bases from J, with 14 bases between. CDR1 and CDR2 (germline): MNHNS, SASEGT. CDR3 sequence reads: CASPSPGLNQPQHF. The CDR3 region has the DNA TGTGCCAGCCCCTCCCCGGGTCTCAATCAGCCCCAGCATTTT.

This rearrangement joins TRBV19 to TRBJ2-6, with 9 bases lining up with TRBD1. Germline V gene data show CDR1 as LNHDA and CDR2 as SQIVND (reference sequence). With V trimmed by 5 bases and J by 4 bases, 12 bases remained unmatched. This CDR3 is built from 18 residues. The CDR3 here is CASSAAGTGLRGANVLTF. CDR3 DNA: TGTGCCAGTAGTGCCGCCGGGACAGGGCTGAGAGGGGCCAACGTCCTGACTTTC.

The chain has TRBV5-1 and TRBJ2-2; D gene ambiguous. Germline CDR1 SGHRS, CDR2 YFSETQ. The germline V and J ends were trimmed by 0 bases and 2 bases, with 14 bases remaining between them. CDR3 length: 17 amino acids. Written as DNA, the CDR3 is TGCGCCAGCAGCTTGGGTCAGGCAGGTCCTAACACCGGGGAGCTGTTTTTT. As protein: CASSLGQAGPNTGELFF.

The chain uses TRBV4-1 and TRBJ2-3; 8 nucleotides align to TRBD1. There are 18 residues in the CDR3. The ends lost 2 bases at V and 2 bases at J; junction bases unmatched: 12. Germline CDR1 and CDR2: MGHRA and YSYEKL. CDR3 in DNA: TGCGCCAGCAGCCAAACCTACAGGGGGGAATCTTACACAGATACGCAGTATTTT. Translation gives CASSQTYRGESYTDTQYF.

The chain recombines TRBV19 with TRBJ1-1; D gene uncertain. Germline V lookup: CDR1 LNHDA, CDR2 SQIVND (reference sequence). V lost 4 bases and J 6 bases, leaving 12 bases between the germline ends. This CDR3 is 13 amino acids long. The DNA of the CDR3 is TGTGCCAGTAGTACAAGGACGAGGGCTGAAGCTTTCTTT. This sequence encodes CASSTRTRAEAFF.

This chain joins TRBV6-4 and TRBJ2-5, with 9 nucleotides matching TRBD1. V gave up 5 bases and J gave up 0 bases; unmatched junction bases: 4. CDR1 is MRHNA and CDR2 is SNTAGT in the germline V gene. The CDR3 has 15 amino acids. The CDR3 protein is CASSLTGGDQETQYF. The CDR3 DNA reads as TGTGCCAGCAGTCTGACAGGGGGGGACCAAGAGACCCAGTACTTC.

The chain combines TRBV7-8 with TRBJ1-1; tentatively, D is TRBD1 (6 bases). Germline V gives CDR1 SGHVS, CDR2 FQNEAQ. V was shortened by 0 bases and J by 1 base, with 18 bases between the two germline ends. This CDR3 comprises 18 residues. CDR3: CASSLAGIRGRGNTEAFF. The CDR3 DNA follows: TGTGCCAGCAGCTTAGCTGGTATCCGGGGGCGGGGGAACACTGAAGCTTTCTTT.

V usage is TRBV5-6 and J usage is TRBJ1-1; D gene unclear. The CDR3 covers 14 residues. Germline V CDR1 and CDR2: SGHDT, YYEEEE. V lost 2 bases and J 0 bases, leaving 8 bases between the germline ends. The CDR3 loop reads CASSFDIMNTEAFF. Here the CDR3 DNA reads TGTGCCAGCAGCTTCGACATTATGAACACTGAAGCTTTCTTT. The variable domain in full, completed from reference TRBV5-6 and TRBJ1-1, reads DAGVTQSPTHLIKTRGQQVTLRCSPKSGHDTVSWYQQALGQGPQFIFQYYEEEERQRGNFPDRFSGHQFPNYSSELNVNALLLGDSALYLCASSFDIMNTEAFFGQGTRLTVV.

V usage is TRBV7-6 and J usage is TRBJ2-5, with D possibly being TRBD1 (7 bases). Trimming cost V 1 base and J 6 bases, with 12 bases left between them. From germline, CDR1 is SGHVS and CDR2 FNYEAQ. There are 14 residues in the CDR3. The CDR3 DNA is TGTGCCAGCAGCTTAGGGGCAGGGGGGAAGACCCAGTACTTC. Amino acids: CASSLGAGGKTQYF.

The CDR3: CATSREGPGNQPQHF. CDR3 nucleotide sequence: TGTGCCACCAGCAGAGAGGGACCCGGCAATCAGCCCCAGCATTTT. The chain carries TRBV15 and TRBJ1-5; possible D gene TRBD1, 5 bases. Germline CDR1 LNHNV, CDR2 YYDKDF (reference sequence). Trimming pared 0 bases from V and 2 bases from J, leaving 8 bases between. The CDR3 has 15 amino acids. The full variable domain, completed using reference TRBV15 and TRBJ1-5, is DAMVIQNPRYQVTQFGKPVTLSCSQTLNHNVMYWYQQKSSQAPKLLFHYYDKDFNNEADTPDNFQSRRPNTSFCFLDIRSPGLGDTAMYLCATSREGPGNQPQHFGDGTRLSIL.

The chain has TRBV7-8 and TRBJ2-7; D may correspond to TRBD1 or TRBD2 (6 bases each). V was cut by 2 bases and J by 3 bases, with 14 bases left in between. The CDR3 sequence is 15 residues long. CDR1 is SGHVS and CDR2 is FQNEAQ in the germline V gene. The CDR3 DNA follows: TGTGCCAGCAGCTTATCGGGGGCCAGCAACTACGAGCAGTACTTC. Its protein product is CASSLSGASNYEQYF.

The V gene is TRBV6-1, the J gene TRBJ1-2; 10 nucleotides agree with TRBD1. V shed 4 bases and J 0 bases; nucleotides not matched to a gene: 5. The CDR3 runs 16 residues. Germline V gene sequence: CDR1 MNHNS, CDR2 SASEGT. For the CDR3, the DNA is TGTGCCAGCAGTGTGCAAGGACAGGGGGCTAACTATGGCTACACCTTC. Protein sequence: CASSVQGQGANYGYTF.

The DNA for the CDR3 is TGCAGCGTTGATATGGGCGAAGCTTTCTTT. Translation: CSVDMGEAFF. The chain recombines TRBV29-1 with TRBJ1-1; D not resolved. CDR1 SQVTM and CDR2 ANQGSEA come from the germline V gene. V lost 3 bases and J lost 8, with 7 bases in between. This CDR3 is 10 amino acids long.

V usage is TRBV15 and J usage is TRBJ1-1; D is unresolved. This CDR3 has 14 residues. Germline V gene sequence: CDR1 LNHNV, CDR2 YYDKDF (reference sequence). Trimming left V 0 bases short and J 5 bases short, with 10 bases between. The CDR3 DNA follows: TGTGCCACCAGCAGAGAACGGGGAAGAACTGAAGCTTTCTTT. It yields the protein CATSRERGRTEAFF.

This chain connects TRBV29-1 to TRBJ2-7, with D tentatively TRBD2 (7 bases). The CDR3 contains 11 residues. CDR1 is SQVTM and CDR2 is ANQGSEA in the germline V gene. V lost 2 bases, J lost 13 bases, and 15 bases lay in between. The CDR3 DNA reads TGCAGCGTTGAAAACGGGCGGGGGCAATACTTC. Translating it yields CSVENGRGQYF.

This rearrangement joins TRBV29-1 to TRBJ2-5, with 8 nucleotides matching TRBD2. The CDR3 runs to 14 residues. Germline V gene lookup returns CDR1 SQVTM and CDR2 ANQGSEA. The V segment lost 6 bases and the J segment 5 bases; nucleotides outside the gene matches: 11. The CDR3 region is CSVEGLGLGETQYF. CDR3 DNA: TGCAGCGTAGAGGGACTAGGCCTGGGGGAGACCCAGTACTTC.

The chain employs TRBV7-8 and TRBJ2-4; 9 bases agree with TRBD1. Germline V gives CDR1 SGHVS, CDR2 FQNEAQ. This CDR3 contains 15 residues. The trim removed 5 bases at V and 8 bases at J, leaving 10 bases unmatched. Here the CDR3 reads CASSITPDRGHIQYF. The CDR3 bases are TGTGCCAGCAGCATAACTCCGGACAGGGGACACATTCAGTACTTC. The full variable domain, in which reference TRBV7-8 and TRBJ2-4 provide the parts outside the CDR3, is GAGVSQSPRYKVAKRGQDVALRCDPISGHVSLFWYQQALGQGPEFLTYFQNEAQLDKSGLPSDRFFAERPEGSVSTLKIQRTQQEDSAVYLCASSITPDRGHIQYFGAGTRLSVL.

This chain joins TRBV5-4 and TRBJ1-2, with a possible D match to TRBD1 (6 bases). The CDR3 sequence is 17 residues long. Germline lookup yields CDR1 SGHNT and CDR2 YYREEE (reference sequence). V lost 4 bases and J 1 base, leaving 20 bases between the germline ends. The CDR3 DNA sequence: TGTGCCAGCAGCCTTACTAGGGGGGTCCTAATTAACTATGGCTACACCTTC. The encoded protein is CASSLTRGVLINYGYTF.

This clone was observed a single time. The chain uses TRBV11-2 and TRBJ2-5; 7 bases are a match to TRBD1. The CDR3 is 13 residues long. V dropped 4 bases and J dropped 11; count of bases not matched to a gene: 10. Germline-derived CDR1 and CDR2 are SGHAT and FQNNGV. CDR3 nucleotide sequence: TGTGCCAGCAGCTCCAGGGGGACAGACGGGCAGTACTTC. Its translation is CASSSRGTDGQYF.